A few counts support the clone carrying this TCR beta chain. Its antigen is undetermined. This CDR3 region has 15 residues. Germline V gene lookup returns CDR1 SQVTM and CDR2 ANQGSEA. Trimming pared 7 bases from V and 5 bases from J, leaving 21 bases between. At least 3 on the Clinical Activity Score was recorded for ophthalmopathy patients, who also had NOSPECS grade at least 4 and duration under 3 months. Orbital computed tomography and thyroid ultrasound, together with serum TRAb and thyroxine and clinical symptoms, were used for diagnoses. The data are from a study of T cells in Graves' hyperthyroidism and ophthalmopathy. RNA transcripts served as the template for amplifying TCR beta CDR3 regions. The TCR CDR3 was amplified in a first-round RT-PCR using the HTBI primer set. TCRdb recomputed calls from the multiplex PCR reads with MiXCR, one row per CDR3 protein. The profile shows approximately 690,000 distinct CDR3 sequences, less than 25% of them singletons.

Overall study findings and caveats: From stable hyperthyroidism, ophthalmopathy was set apart by a 13 V-J model. Most clonotypes expanded in the thyroid (above 0.001) were also present in blood.

V usage is TRBV29-1 and J usage is TRBJ2-1; D is uncertain. Sequencing was done on a sample of blood. The TCR was taken from a young man with Graves' ophthalmopathy. The CDR3 spells CSAAADRVGNNEQFF. The CDR3 DNA reads TGCAGCGCCGCTGCGGATAGGGTTGGGAACAATGAGCAGTTCTTC.